The TCR beta chain under discussion was sequenced for a study of T-cell memory formation after mild COVID-19. UMIs and sample barcodes were carried by the TCR alpha and TCR beta cDNA libraries that 5'RACE produced using constant-segment primers. TCRdb processed the 5' RACE reads anew with MiXCR; each CDR3 protein has one entry. This table has about 260,000 distinct CDR3 sequences, approximately 8.4% appearing once. The CDR3 sequence is 18 residues long. CDR1 and CDR2 from the germline V gene are LGHNA and YSLEER. The V segment lost 0 bases and the J segment 7 bases; nucleotides outside the gene matches: 14. In this sample, this clonotype turned up many times.

This rearrangement joins TRBV4-3 to TRBJ2-1; 8 nucleotides agree with TRBD2. This clonotype was obtained from a man younger than 35 who had mild COVID-19 (a few samples of this study predate the infection). Cell type and time point are not known. Material: PBMCs or a T cell subset sorted from them (not recorded which). The CDR3 loop is CASSQDSSRGLGHNEQFF. CDR3 nucleotides: TGCGCCAGCAGCCAAGATAGTTCACGGGGACTAGGCCATAATGAGCAGTTCTTC.